The entry below gives a single TCR beta chain sequence along with its context. The germline V gene has CDR1 SNHLY and CDR2 FYNNEI. J lost 7 bases, V lost 5 bases, and 11 bases had no gene match. The CDR3 covers 16 residues. Sequenced by immunoSEQ multiplex PCR; TCRdb stores in-frame clones only, minus some. The table shows 250,000 or so clones, with roughly nine tenths occurring only once. The entry originates in a study of Ad26.COV2.S vaccination and SARS-CoV-2 variants. Treatment here: 19 received Ad26.COV2.S at low or high dose, single or two shots; about 5 received placebo; per-sample allocation not given. Repertoires come from day 63 after the first vaccine or placebo injection.

The clonotype was recovered from a person aged 18-60 years who received the Ad26.COV2.S COVID-19 vaccine or a placebo. The chain links TRBV2 to TRBJ1-4; the match to TRBD1 covers 9 bases. The sample here was peripheral blood, taken in a trial of Ad26.COV2.S vaccine versus placebo. The CDR3 coding sequence is TGTGCCAGCAGTTCTCAACAGGGGGCACGAAGTGAAAAACTGTTTTTT. Residues: CASSSQQGARSEKLFF. The full variable domain, completed using reference TRBV2 and TRBJ1-4, is EPEVTQTPSHQVTQMGQEVILRCVPISNHLYFYWYRQILGQKVEFLVSFYNNEISEKSEIFDDQFSVERPDGSNFTLKIRSTKLEDSAMYFCASSSQQGARSEKLFFGSGTQLSVL.